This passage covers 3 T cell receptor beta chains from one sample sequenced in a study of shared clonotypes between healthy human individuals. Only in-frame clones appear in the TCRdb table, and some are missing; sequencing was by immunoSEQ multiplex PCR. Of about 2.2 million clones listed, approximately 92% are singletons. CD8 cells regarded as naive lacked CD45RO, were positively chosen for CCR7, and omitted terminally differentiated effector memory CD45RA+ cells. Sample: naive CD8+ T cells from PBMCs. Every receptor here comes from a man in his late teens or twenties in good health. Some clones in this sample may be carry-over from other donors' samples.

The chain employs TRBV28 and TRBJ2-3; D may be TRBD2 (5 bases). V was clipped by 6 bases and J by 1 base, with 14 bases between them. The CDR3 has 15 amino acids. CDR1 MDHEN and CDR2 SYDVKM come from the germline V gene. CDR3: CASRLAGFGTDTQYF. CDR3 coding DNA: TGTGCCAGCAGGCTGGCGGGTTTTGGCACAGATACGCAGTATTTT.

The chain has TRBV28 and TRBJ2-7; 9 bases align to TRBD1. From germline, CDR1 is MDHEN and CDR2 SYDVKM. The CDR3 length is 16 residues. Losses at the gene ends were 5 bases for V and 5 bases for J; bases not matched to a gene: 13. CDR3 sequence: CASSPISGQGLNEQYF. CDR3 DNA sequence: TGTGCCAGCAGTCCAATCTCGGGACAGGGCTTGAACGAGCAGTACTTC.

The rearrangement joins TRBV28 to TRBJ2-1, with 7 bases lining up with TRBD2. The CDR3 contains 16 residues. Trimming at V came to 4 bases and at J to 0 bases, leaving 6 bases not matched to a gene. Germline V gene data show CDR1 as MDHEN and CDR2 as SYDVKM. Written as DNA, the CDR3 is TGTGCCAGCAGTTCCCTAGCGGAGAGCTCCTACAATGAGCAGTTCTTC. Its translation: CASSSLAESSYNEQFF.